This TCR beta chain originates from a study of shared clonotypes between healthy human individuals. The study, taken as a whole, reports: The study found lower generation probabilities in non-shared clonotypes than in those shared by all four donors. Rarefaction showed sorted-subset sequencing was incomplete despite large depth. How much donors shared clonotypes was expected to be affected by sequencing depth.

Naive CD8 cells lacked CD45RO and underwent positive selection for CCR7, leaving out terminally differentiated effector memory CD45RA+ cells. As processed by the authors: As immunoSEQ supplied junction-only sequences (without quality scores), filtering differed. Profiled with immunoSEQ multiplex PCR; TCRdb holds only in-frame clones, not every one. From that table come the V and J calls and clone size; the DNA was used to work out D and trimming. Of approximately 2,000,000 clones detected, around 93% appear once; the ten largest clones hold around 1.7%. From germline, CDR1 is MGHRA and CDR2 YSYEKL. This CDR3 is built from 16 residues. The J segment lost 4 bases and the V segment lost 1 base, leaving 4 bases of the junction unmatched. This clone appeared once. Its antigen is not known.

V usage is TRBV4-1 and J usage is TRBJ2-1; 10 bases align to TRBD2. The TCR sequence derives from a young man in good health. Some clones in this sample may be carry-over from other donors' samples. The sample was naive CD8+ T cells from PBMCs. CDR3 DNA: TGCGCCAGCAGCCAAGTAGCGGGAGGCGATTACAATGAGCAGTTCTTC. Amino acid sequence: CASSQVAGGDYNEQFF.